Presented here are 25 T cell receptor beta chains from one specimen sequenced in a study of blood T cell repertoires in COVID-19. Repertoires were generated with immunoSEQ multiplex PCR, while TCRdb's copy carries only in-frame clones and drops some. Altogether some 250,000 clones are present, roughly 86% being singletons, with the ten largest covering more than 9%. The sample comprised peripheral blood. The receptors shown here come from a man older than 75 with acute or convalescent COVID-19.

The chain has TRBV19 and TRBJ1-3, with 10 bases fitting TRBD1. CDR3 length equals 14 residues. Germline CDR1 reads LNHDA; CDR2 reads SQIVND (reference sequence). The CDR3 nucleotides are TGTGCAGTCAGGGACAGGGGATCCGGAAACACCATATATTTT. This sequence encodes CAVRDRGSGNTIYF.

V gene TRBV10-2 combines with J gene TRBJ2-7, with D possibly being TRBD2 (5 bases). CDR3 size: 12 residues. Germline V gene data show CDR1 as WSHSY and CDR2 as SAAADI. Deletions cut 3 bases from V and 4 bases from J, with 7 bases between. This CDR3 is CASSDRGYEQYF. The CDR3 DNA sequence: TGCGCCAGCAGTGATCGGGGATACGAGCAGTACTTC.

The CDR3 DNA sequence: TGCAGTGCTAGTGGGACTAGCGGGAGCCCCTACGAGCAGTACTTC. This sequence encodes CSASGTSGSPYEQYF. V and J are TRBV20-1 and TRBJ2-7; 14 bases match TRBD2. The germline V gene has CDR1 DFQATT and CDR2 SNEGSKA (reference sequence). V gave up 3 bases and J gave up 2 bases; unmatched junction bases: 3. The CDR3 extends over 15 amino acids.

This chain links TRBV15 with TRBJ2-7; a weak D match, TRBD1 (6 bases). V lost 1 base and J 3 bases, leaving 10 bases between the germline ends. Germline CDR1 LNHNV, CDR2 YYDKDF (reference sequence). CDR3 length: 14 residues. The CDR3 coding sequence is TGTGCCACCAGCAGAGCTGGCAGGGGCTACGAGCAGTACTTC. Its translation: CATSRAGRGYEQYF.

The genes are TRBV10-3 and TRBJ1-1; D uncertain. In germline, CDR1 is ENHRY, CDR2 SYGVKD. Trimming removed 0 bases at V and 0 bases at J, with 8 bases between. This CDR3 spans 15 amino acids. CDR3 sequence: CAISESNSMNTEAFF. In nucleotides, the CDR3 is TGTGCCATCAGTGAGTCGAACAGCATGAACACTGAAGCTTTCTTT.

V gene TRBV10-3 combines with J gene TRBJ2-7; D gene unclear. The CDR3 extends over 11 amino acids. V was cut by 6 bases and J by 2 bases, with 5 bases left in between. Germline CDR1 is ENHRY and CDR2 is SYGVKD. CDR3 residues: CAIRAAYEQYF. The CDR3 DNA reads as TGTGCCATCAGGGCCGCCTACGAGCAGTACTTC.

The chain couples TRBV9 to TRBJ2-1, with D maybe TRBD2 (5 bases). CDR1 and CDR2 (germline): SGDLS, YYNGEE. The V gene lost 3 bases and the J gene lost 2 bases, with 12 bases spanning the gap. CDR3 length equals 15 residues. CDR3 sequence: CASSAEGSAYNEQFF. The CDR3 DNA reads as TGTGCCAGCAGCGCTGAGGGCTCGGCCTACAATGAGCAGTTCTTC.

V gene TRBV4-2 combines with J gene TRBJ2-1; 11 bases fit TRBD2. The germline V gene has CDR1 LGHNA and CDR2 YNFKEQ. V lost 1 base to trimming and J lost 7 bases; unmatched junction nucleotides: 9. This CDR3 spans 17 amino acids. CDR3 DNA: TGTGCCAGCAGCCAAGTTTTAGCGGGGGGGCCCAGGAATGAGCAGTTCTTC. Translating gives CASSQVLAGGPRNEQFF.

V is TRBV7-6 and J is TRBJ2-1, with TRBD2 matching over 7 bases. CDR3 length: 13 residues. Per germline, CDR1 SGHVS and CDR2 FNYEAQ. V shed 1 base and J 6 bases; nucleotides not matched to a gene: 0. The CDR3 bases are TGTGCCAGCAGCTTAGGACTAGCCAATGAGCAGTTCTTC. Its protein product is CASSLGLANEQFF.

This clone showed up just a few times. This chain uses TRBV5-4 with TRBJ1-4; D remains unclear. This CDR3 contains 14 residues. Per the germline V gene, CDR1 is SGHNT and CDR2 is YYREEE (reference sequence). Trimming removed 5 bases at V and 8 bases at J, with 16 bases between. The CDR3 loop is CASSEGLLPEKLFF. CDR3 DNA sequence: TGTGCCAGCAGTGAGGGTCTCTTACCAGAAAAACTGTTTTTT.

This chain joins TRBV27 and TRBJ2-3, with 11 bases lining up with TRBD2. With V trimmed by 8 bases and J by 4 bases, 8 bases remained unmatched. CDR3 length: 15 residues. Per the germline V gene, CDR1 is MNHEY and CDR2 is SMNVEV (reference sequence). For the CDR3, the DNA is TGTGCCAGCGGCATAGCGGGGGGGCCGTCAGATACGCAGTATTTT. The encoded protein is CASGIAGGPSDTQYF.

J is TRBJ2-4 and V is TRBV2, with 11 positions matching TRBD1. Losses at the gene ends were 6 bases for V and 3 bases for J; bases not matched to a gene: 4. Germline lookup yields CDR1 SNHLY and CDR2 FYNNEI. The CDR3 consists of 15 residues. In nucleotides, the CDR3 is TGTGCCAGCAGCGCCGGGACAGGGGGCAAAAACATTCAGTACTTC. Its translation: CASSAGTGGKNIQYF.

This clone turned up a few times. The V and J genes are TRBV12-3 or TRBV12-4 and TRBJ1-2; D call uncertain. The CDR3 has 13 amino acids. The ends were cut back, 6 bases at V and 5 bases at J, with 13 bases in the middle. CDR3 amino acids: CASSPNARYGYTF. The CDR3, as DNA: TGTGCCAGCAGCCCGAACGCTAGGTATGGCTACACCTTC.

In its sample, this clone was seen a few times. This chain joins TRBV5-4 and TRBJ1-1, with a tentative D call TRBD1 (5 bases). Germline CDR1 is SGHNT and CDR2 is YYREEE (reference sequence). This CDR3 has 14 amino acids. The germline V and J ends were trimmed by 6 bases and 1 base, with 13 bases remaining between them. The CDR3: CASTEVGGNTEAFF. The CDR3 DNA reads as TGTGCCAGCACAGAGGTGGGGGGGAACACTGAAGCTTTCTTT. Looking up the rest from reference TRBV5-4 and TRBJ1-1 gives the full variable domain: ETGVTQSPTHLIKTRGQQVTLRCSSQSGHNTVSWYQQALGQGPQFIFQYYREEENGRGNFPPRFSGLQFPNYSSELNVNALELDDSALYLCASTEVGGNTEAFFGQGTRLTVV.

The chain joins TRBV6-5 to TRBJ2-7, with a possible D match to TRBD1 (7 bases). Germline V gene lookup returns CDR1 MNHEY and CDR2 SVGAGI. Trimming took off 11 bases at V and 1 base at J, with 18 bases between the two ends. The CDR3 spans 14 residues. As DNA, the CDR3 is TGTGCCGCACGGGGCAGGGGGGAGTCCTACGAGCAGTACTTC. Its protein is CAARGRGESYEQYF.

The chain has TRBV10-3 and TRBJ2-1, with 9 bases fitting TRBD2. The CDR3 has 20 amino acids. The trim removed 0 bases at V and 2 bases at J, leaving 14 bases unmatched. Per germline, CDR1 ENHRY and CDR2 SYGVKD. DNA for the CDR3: TGTGCCATCAGTGAGTCTGGGTCAGGGAGCCTAGCGGGACCCTACAATGAGCAGTTCTTC. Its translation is CAISESGSGSLAGPYNEQFF.

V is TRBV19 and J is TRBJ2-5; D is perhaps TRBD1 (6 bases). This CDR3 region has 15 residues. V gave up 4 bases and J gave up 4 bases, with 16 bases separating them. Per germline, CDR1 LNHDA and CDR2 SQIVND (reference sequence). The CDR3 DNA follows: TGTGCCAGTAGTAACTTCCGAGGGGGACGAGAGACCCAGTACTTC. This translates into CASSNFRGGRETQYF.

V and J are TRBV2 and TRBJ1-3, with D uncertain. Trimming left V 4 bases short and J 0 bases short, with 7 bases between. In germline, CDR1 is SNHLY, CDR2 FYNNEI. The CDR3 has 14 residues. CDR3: CASSAGSSGNTIYF. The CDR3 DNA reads TGTGCCAGCAGTGCGGGGAGCTCTGGAAACACCATATATTTT. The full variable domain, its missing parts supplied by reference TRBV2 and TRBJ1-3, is EPEVTQTPSHQVTQMGQEVILRCVPISNHLYFYWYRQILGQKVEFLVSFYNNEISEKSEIFDDQFSVERPDGSNFTLKIRSTKLEDSAMYFCASSAGSSGNTIYFGEGSWLTVV.

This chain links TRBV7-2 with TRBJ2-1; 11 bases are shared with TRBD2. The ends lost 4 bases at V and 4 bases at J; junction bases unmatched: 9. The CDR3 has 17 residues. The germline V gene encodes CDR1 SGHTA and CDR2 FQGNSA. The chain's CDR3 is CASSSLSSGGTYNEQFF. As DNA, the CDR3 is TGTGCCAGCAGCTCCCTTTCTAGCGGGGGGACATACAATGAGCAGTTCTTC.

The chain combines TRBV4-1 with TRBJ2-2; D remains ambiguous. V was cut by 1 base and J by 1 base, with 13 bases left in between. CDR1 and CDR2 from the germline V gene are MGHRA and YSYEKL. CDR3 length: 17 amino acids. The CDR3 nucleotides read TGCGCCAGCAGCCAAGTCAATACGGTCGGGAACACCGGGGAGCTGTTTTTT. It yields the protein CASSQVNTVGNTGELFF.

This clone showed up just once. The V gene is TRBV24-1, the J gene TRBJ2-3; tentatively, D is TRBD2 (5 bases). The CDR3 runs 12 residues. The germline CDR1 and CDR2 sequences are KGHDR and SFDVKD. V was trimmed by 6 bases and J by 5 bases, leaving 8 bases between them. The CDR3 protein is CATSNGGDTQYF. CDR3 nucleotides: TGTGCCACCAGTAACGGAGGAGATACGCAGTATTTT.

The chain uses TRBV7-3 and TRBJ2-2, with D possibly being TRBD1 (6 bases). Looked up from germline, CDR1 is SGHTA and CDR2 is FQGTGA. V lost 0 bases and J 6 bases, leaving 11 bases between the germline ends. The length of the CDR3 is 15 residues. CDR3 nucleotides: TGTGCCAGCAGCTTAACAGGACAGACCTCCGGGGAGCTGTTTTTT. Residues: CASSLTGQTSGELFF. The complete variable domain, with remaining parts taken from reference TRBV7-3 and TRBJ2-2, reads GAGVSQTPSNKVTEKGKYVELRCDPISGHTALYWYRQSLGQGPEFLIYFQGTGAADDSGLPNDRFFAVRPEGSVSTLKIQRTERGDSAVYLCASSLTGQTSGELFFGEGSRLTVL.

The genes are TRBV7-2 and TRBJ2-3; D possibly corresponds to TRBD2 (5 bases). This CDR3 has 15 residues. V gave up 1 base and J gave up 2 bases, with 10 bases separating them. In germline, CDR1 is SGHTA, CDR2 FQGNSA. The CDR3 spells CASSLGGGATDTQYF. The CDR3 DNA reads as TGTGCCAGCAGCTTAGGTGGAGGTGCCACAGATACGCAGTATTTT.

For the CDR3, the DNA is TGTGCCAGCAGTTGGACAGGTTCGAGAGAGCAGTACTTC. Translating gives CASSWTGSREQYF. This chain links TRBV12-3 or TRBV12-4 with TRBJ2-7, with 7 bases matching TRBD1. The CDR3 has 13 residues. V shed 4 bases and J 7 bases; nucleotides not matched to a gene: 7.

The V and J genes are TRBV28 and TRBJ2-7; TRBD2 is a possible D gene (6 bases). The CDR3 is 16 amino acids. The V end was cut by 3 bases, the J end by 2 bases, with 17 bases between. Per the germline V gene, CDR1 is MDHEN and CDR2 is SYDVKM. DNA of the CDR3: TGTGCCAGCAGTTTCAAAGGCGGGGACGGAGCCTACGAGCAGTACTTC. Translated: CASSFKGGDGAYEQYF.